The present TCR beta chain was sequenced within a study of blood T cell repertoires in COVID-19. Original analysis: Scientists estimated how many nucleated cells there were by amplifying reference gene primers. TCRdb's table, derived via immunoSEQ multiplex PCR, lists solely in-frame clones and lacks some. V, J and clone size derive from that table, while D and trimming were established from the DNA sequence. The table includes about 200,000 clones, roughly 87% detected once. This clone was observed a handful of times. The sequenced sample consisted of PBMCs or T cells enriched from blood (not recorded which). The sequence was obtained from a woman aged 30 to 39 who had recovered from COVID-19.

The chain's CDR3 is CAIQGAIANYGYTF. The CDR3, as DNA: TGTGCCATACAAGGGGCCATAGCTAACTATGGCTACACCTTC. The rearrangement joins TRBV10-3 to TRBJ1-2; D is possibly TRBD1 (5 bases). V gave up 9 bases and J gave up 0 bases, with 14 bases separating them. This CDR3 region has 14 residues. In germline, CDR1 is ENHRY, CDR2 SYGVKD.